Detailed here is one T cell receptor (beta chain). Cervical HPV DNA detected by MY09/MY11 PCR, typed by dot-blot. Genomic DNA, averaging about 1,200 ng per sample, yielded TCR beta CDR3 via immunoSEQ. The table came from immunoSEQ multiplex PCR; TCRdb's copy has only in-frame clones and leaves some out. The table lists 20,000 to 30,000 clones. This specimen comes from a study of T cells in women clearing cervical HPV infection. Across the study: Cases' blood sampling followed lesion detection by median approximately 150 days (90 to 200).

Material: blood buffy coat. The source is a woman aged 18 to 75 with a cervical HPV16 infection that either progressed to CIN3+ or cleared (not recorded which).

The CDR3 here is CASSSNRGRTGELFF. The part of the CDR3 DNA that was read is TGTGCCAGCAGCTCGAACAGGGGGCGCACCGGGGAG. V is TRBV11-2 and J is TRBJ2-2; TRBD1 aligns across 9 bases. The read ends 3 residues before the CDR3 terminus; that terminus is restored from the germline J gene. Germline V gene data show CDR1 as SGHAT and CDR2 as FQNNGV. Trimming cost V 4 bases and J 4 bases; bases outside gene matches: 4. The CDR3 has 15 residues.